This TCR beta chain originates from a study of T cell repertoires in cytomegalovirus infection. J was trimmed by 1 base and V by 8 bases; bases with no gene match: 5. The CDR3 is 13 amino acids. TCRdb recomputed calls from the reads with MiXCR, one row per CDR3 protein. The sample has around 200,000 distinct CDR3 sequences; less than 50% are singletons. For this clonotype: Its matching antigen is unknown.

The sequence derives from a human donor in good health (CMV status not recorded). Some clones in this sample may be carry-over from other donors' samples. Source: CD8+ T cells from cultured PBMCs, taken from culture after CMV antigen stimulation. The gene calls are TRBV12-3 or TRBV12-4 and TRBJ2-7, with TRBD2 matching 7 bases. The CDR3 sequence: CASGSGTSYEQYF. For the CDR3, the DNA is TGTGCCAGCGGAAGCGGGACTTCCTACGAGCAGTACTTC.